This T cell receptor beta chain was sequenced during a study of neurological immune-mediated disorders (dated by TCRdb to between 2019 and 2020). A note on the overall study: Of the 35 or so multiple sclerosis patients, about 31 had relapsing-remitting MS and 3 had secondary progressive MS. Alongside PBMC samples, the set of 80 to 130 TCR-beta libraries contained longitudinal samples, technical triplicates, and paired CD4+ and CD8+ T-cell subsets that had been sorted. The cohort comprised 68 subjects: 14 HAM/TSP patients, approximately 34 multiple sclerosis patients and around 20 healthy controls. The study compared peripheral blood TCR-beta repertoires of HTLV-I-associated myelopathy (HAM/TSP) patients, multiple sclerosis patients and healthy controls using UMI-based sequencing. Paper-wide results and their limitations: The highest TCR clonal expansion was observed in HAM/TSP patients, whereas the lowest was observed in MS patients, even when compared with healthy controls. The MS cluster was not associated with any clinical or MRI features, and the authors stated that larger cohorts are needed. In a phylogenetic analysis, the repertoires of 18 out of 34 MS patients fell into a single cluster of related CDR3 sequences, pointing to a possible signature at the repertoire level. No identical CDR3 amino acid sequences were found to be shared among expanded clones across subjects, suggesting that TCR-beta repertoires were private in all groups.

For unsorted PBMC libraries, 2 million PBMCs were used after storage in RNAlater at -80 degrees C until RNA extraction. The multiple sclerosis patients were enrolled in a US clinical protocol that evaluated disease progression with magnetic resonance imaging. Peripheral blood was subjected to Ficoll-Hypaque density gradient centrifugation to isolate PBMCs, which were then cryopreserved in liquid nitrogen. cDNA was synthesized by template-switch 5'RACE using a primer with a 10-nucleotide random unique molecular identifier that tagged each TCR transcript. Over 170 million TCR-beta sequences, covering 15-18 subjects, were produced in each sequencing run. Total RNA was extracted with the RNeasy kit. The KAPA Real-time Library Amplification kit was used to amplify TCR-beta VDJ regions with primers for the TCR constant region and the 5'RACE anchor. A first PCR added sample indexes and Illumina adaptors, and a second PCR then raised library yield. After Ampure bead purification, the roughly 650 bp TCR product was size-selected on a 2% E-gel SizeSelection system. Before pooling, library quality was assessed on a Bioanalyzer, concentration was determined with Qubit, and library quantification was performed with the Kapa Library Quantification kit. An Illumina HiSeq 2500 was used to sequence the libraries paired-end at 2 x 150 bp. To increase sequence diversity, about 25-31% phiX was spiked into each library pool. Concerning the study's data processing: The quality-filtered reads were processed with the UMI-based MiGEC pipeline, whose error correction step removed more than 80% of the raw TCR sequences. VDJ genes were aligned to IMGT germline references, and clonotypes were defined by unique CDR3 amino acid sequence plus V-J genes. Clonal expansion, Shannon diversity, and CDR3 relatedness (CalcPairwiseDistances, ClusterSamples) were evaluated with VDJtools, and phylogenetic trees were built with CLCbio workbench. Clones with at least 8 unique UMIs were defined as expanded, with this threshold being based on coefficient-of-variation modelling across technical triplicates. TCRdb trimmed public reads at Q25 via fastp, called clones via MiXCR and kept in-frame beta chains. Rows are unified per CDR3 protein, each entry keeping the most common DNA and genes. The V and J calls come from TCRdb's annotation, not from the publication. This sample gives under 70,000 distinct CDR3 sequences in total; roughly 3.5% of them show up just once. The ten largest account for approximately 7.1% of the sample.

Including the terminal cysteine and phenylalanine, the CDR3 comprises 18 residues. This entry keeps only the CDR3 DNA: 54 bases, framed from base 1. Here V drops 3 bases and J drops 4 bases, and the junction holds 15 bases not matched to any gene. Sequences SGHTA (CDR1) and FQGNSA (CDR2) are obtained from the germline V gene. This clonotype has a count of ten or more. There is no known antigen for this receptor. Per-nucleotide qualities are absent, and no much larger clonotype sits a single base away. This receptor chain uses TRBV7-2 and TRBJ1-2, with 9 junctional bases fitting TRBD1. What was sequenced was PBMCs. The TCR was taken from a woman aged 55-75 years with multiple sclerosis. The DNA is TGTGCCAGCAGCTTGGTGGCGGGTACAGGGGGCATCATCTATGGCTACACCTTC. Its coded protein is CASSLVAGTGGIIYGYTF.